These 18 T cell receptor beta chains share one sample of origin, sequenced in a study of regulatory dendritic cells for organ transplantation. Produced via immunoSEQ multiplex PCR; TCRdb's table is partial and in-frame only. The table records 26,000 or so clones, 80% to 85% of them present only once. Sequenced: naive CD4+ T cells from blood. Subset noted: CD45RA+ naive T cells. All receptors derive from a human donor in good health.

The chain joins TRBV27 to TRBJ1-2, with 8 bases lining up with TRBD1. The germline gives CDR1 MNHEY, CDR2 SMNVEV (reference sequence). Unmatched junction bases numbered 5, after V lost 4 bases and J lost 4 bases. The length of the CDR3 is 14 residues. CDR3 amino acids: CASSSTGAGYGYTF. CDR3 bases: TGTGCCAGCAGTTCGACAGGGGCTGGCTATGGCTACACCTTC.

V gene TRBV5-1 combines with J gene TRBJ2-7; TRBD1 matches 9 bases. The CDR3 has 14 amino acids. Trimming cost V 1 base and J 7 bases; bases outside gene matches: 6. Germline V lookup: CDR1 SGHRS, CDR2 YFSETQ. Written as DNA, the CDR3 is TGCGCCAGCAGCTTGTTACAGGGGGCTGGTGAGCAGTACTTC. Translation: CASSLLQGAGEQYF.

The chain carries TRBV7-9 and TRBJ2-1; D is possibly TRBD1 (6 bases). The CDR3 contains 12 residues. The V gene's germline CDR1 is SEHNR and CDR2 FQNEAQ (reference sequence). V lost 5 bases to trimming and J lost 14 bases, with 16 bases between them. In DNA, the CDR3 is TGTGCCAGCAGCCCCGAGGGGGACACTGAGTTCTTC. Its protein is CASSPEGDTEFF.

This clone was seen once. The rearrangement joins TRBV11-3 to TRBJ2-2, with TRBD2 identical over 11 bases. The V gene end was trimmed by 6 bases and the J gene end by 0 bases; junction bases not matched to a gene: 3. The length of the CDR3 is 16 residues. Germline V lookup: CDR1 SGHNT, CDR2 YENEEA. Written as DNA, the CDR3 is TGTGCCAGCAGGCCGACTAGCGGGGCGAACACCGGGGAGCTGTTTTTT. This codes for CASRPTSGANTGELFF.

This chain links TRBV5-1 with TRBJ1-1, with 7 bases fitting TRBD1. Unmatched junction bases numbered 1, after V lost 3 bases and J lost 8 bases. The CDR3 has 11 residues. Germline assignment: CDR1 SGHRS and CDR2 YFSETQ. The CDR3: CASSSDREAFF. Here the CDR3 DNA reads TGCGCCAGCAGCTCGGACAGGGAAGCTTTCTTT. The full variable domain, with the rest looked up from reference TRBV5-1 and TRBJ1-1, is KAGVTQTPRYLIKTRGQQVTLSCSPISGHRSVSWYQQTPGQGLQFLFEYFSETQRNKGNFPGRFSGRQFSNSRSEMNVSTLELGDSALYLCASSSDREAFFGQGTRLTVV.

The chain links TRBV7-9 to TRBJ1-4; 9 positions match TRBD1. Per germline, CDR1 SEHNR and CDR2 FQNEAQ (reference sequence). The CDR3 loop spans 18 amino acids. V gave up 5 bases and J gave up 5 bases; unmatched junction bases: 15. CDR3 in DNA: TGTGCCAGCAGCCCCTCCGGGACAGGGTTGGGCCTCAATGAAAAACTGTTTTTT. Protein sequence: CASSPSGTGLGLNEKLFF.

The chain recombines TRBV18 with TRBJ1-1, with a tentative D call TRBD1 (6 bases). Germline V gives CDR1 KGHSH, CDR2 LQKENI. Trimming stripped 6 bases from V and 1 base from J, with 9 bases between. The CDR3 covers 13 residues. This CDR3 is CASSEGENTEAFF. Here the CDR3 DNA reads TGTGCCAGCTCCGAGGGGGAGAACACTGAAGCTTTCTTT.

This clone occurred once. This chain links TRBV6-6 with TRBJ2-2; TRBD1 matches at 8 bases. This CDR3 contains 15 residues. Germline values: CDR1 MNHNY, CDR2 SVGAGI (reference sequence). Trimming took 6 bases from V and 3 from J; bases not matched to a gene: 6. The CDR3 spells CASRPQGADTGELFF. DNA for the CDR3: TGTGCCAGCAGACCGCAGGGGGCCGACACCGGGGAGCTGTTTTTT.

V gene TRBV5-4 combines with J gene TRBJ2-2, with D possibly being TRBD1 (6 bases). CDR1 and CDR2 (germline): SGHNT, YYREEE (reference sequence). Trimming took off 2 bases at V and 1 base at J, with 9 bases between the two ends. CDR3 length: 15 amino acids. The CDR3 spells CASSFETGNTGELFF. The DNA of the CDR3 is TGTGCCAGCAGCTTTGAGACAGGGAACACCGGGGAGCTGTTTTTT.

The rearrangement joins TRBV5-4 to TRBJ1-6; D is unclear. CDR1 is SGHNT, CDR2 YYREEE, per germline (reference sequence). The CDR3 is 14 residues long. V was pared by 4 bases and J by 0 bases, with 5 bases between. DNA for the CDR3: TGTGCCAGCAGCGAGAGCTCCTATAATTCACCCCTCCACTTT. It translates to CASSESSYNSPLHF.

V and J are TRBV6-5 and TRBJ2-5, with 8 positions matching TRBD2. There are 14 residues in the CDR3. The germline V gene has CDR1 MNHEY and CDR2 SVGAGI. V trimming: 7 bases; J trimming: 4 bases; junction bases outside the gene matches: 8. CDR3: CASKPPGGGETQYF. As DNA, the CDR3 is TGTGCCAGCAAACCTCCGGGGGGGGGAGAGACCCAGTACTTC.

The chain couples TRBV6-1 to TRBJ2-7; maybe TRBD1 (6 bases). The CDR3 contains 15 residues. The V gene's germline CDR1 is MNHNS and CDR2 SASEGT. Trimming removed 0 bases from V and 4 bases from J, with 13 bases in between. The CDR3 sequence: CASSEAPQGRYEQYF. The CDR3 nucleotides read TGTGCCAGCAGTGAAGCCCCACAGGGAAGGTACGAGCAGTACTTC.

This clone turned up a few times. This chain joins TRBV5-1 and TRBJ1-1; unclear D gene. The germline CDR1 and CDR2 sequences are SGHRS and YFSETQ. Trimming took 4 bases from V and 5 from J, leaving 9 bases between them. This CDR3 has 12 amino acids. In DNA form, the CDR3 reads TGCGCCAGCAGCGAGGGAGGGACTGAAGCTTTCTTT. This codes for CASSEGGTEAFF.

The chain links TRBV4-1 to TRBJ2-3, with 8 nucleotides matching TRBD2. Trimming removed 3 bases from V and 5 bases from J; junction bases left unmatched: 7. CDR1 and CDR2 from the germline V gene are MGHRA and YSYEKL. This CDR3 comprises 15 residues. CDR3 DNA sequence: TGCGCCAGCAGCCAGAACGGGGGGGGTGGAGATACGCAGTATTTT. This sequence encodes CASSQNGGGGDTQYF.

The table lists this clone with a count of one. This chain links TRBV5-1 with TRBJ2-1; 8 bases are shared with TRBD1. Germline CDR1 reads SGHRS; CDR2 reads YFSETQ. There are 15 residues in the CDR3. With V trimmed by 0 bases and J by 8 bases, 7 bases remained unmatched. The CDR3 is CASSLDPGGLDEQFF. In nucleotides, the CDR3 is TGCGCCAGCAGCTTGGATCCAGGGGGCTTGGATGAGCAGTTCTTC.

The chain carries TRBV5-1 and TRBJ2-1, with 10 positions matching TRBD1. The length of the CDR3 is 15 residues. Germline trimming cut 4 bases from V and 3 bases from J; bases unmatched to any gene: 4. Germline loops: CDR1 SGHRS, CDR2 YFSETQ. The CDR3 region is CASSPDRGNYNEQFF. The CDR3, as DNA: TGCGCCAGCAGCCCGGACAGGGGGAACTACAATGAGCAGTTCTTC.

This chain links TRBV5-1 with TRBJ1-1; D may be TRBD1 (5 bases). The CDR3 runs to 15 residues. The V end lost 0 bases, the J end lost 0 bases, and 9 bases lay between the germline ends. CDR1 is SGHRS, CDR2 YFSETQ, per germline. CDR3 DNA sequence: TGCGCCAGCAGCTTGGGACAGCCCATGAACACTGAAGCTTTCTTT. Its protein is CASSLGQPMNTEAFF.

The chain is built from TRBV6-1 and TRBJ2-3; 10 bases are a match to TRBD1. The CDR3 has 15 amino acids. Per the germline V gene, CDR1 is MNHNS and CDR2 is SASEGT. Trimming removed 3 bases from V and 4 bases from J; junction bases left unmatched: 4. CDR3 region: CASSDPGTGADTQYF. CDR3 in DNA: TGTGCCAGCAGTGATCCCGGGACAGGGGCAGATACGCAGTATTTT.